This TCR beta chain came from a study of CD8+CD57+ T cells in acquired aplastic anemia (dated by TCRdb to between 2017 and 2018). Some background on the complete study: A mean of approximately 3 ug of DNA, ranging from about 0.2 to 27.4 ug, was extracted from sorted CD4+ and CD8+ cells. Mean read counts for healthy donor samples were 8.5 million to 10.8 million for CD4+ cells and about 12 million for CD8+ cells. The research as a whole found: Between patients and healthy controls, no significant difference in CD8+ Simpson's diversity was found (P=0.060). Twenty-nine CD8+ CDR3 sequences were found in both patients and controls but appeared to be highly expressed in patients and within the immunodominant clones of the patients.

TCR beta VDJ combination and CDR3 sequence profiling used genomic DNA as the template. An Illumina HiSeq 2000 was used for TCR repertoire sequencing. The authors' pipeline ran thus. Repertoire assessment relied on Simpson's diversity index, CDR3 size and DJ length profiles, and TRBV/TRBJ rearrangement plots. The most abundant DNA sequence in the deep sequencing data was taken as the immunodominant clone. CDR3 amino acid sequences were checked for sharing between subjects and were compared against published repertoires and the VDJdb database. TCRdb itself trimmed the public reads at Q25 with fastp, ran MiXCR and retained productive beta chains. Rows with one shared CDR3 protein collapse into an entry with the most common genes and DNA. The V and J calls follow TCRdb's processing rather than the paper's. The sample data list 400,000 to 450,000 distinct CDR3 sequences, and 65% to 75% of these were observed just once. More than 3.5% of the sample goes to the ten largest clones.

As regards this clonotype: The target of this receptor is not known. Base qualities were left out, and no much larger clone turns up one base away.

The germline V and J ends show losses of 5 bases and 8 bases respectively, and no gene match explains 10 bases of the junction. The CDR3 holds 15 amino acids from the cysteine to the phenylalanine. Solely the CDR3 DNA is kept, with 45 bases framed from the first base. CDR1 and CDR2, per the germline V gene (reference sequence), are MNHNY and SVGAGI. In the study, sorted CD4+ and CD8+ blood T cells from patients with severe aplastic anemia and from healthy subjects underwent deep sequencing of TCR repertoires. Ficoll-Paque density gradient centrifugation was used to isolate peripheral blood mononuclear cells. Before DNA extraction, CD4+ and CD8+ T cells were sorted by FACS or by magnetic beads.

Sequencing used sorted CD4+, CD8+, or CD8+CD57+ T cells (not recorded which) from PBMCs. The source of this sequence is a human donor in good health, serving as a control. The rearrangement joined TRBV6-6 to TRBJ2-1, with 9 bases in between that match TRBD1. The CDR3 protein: CASSPQGAGFDEQFF. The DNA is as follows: TGTGCCAGCAGTCCACAGGGGGCGGGGTTCGATGAGCAGTTCTTC.